These T cell receptor beta chains were read from a single sample in a study of response to subunit inactivated influenza vaccine. MiXCR, applied by TCRdb to the RT-PCR reads, yields one record per CDR3 protein. Of about 700,000 distinct CDR3 sequences listed, approximately 15% are singletons. The sequencing used PBMCs from blood, collected approximately 13 days after vaccination. The receptors originated from a man aged 45 to 65 who received an inactivated influenza vaccine. The CDR3 runs from the conserved cysteine through the conserved F or W. Each record gives: D gene, clone size, V gene, J gene, CDR3 DNA, CDR3 protein. D genes are given only for firm matches. The listing skips clone size in some rows; elsewhere it reads once, few, many or a size class.

d_gene: NA; abundance: few; v_gene: TRBV29-1; j_gene: TRBJ2-5; CDR3nt: TGCAGCGTTGTCGAGGTTGGTGAGACCCAGTACTTC; CDR3aa: CSVVEVGETQYF
d_gene: NA; abundance: few; v_gene: TRBV12-3/TRBV12-4; j_gene: TRBJ1-4; CDR3nt: TGTGCCAGCAGTTTGGGGGGGCAACTGTTTTTT; CDR3aa: CASSLGGQLFF
d_gene: TRBD2; abundance: few; v_gene: TRBV7-9; j_gene: TRBJ2-2; CDR3nt: TGTGCCAGCAGCCCACTTTGGCCTAGCGGGAGCACCGGGGAGCTGTTTTTT; CDR3aa: CASSPLWPSGSTGELFF
d_gene: TRBD2; abundance: few; v_gene: TRBV10-3; j_gene: TRBJ2-7; CDR3nt: TGTGCCATCAGCCAGGGACTAGCGGGGGAATACGAGCAGTACTTC; CDR3aa: CAISQGLAGEYEQYF
d_gene: NA; abundance: NA; v_gene: TRBV7-2; j_gene: TRBJ2-7; CDR3nt: TGTGCCAGCAGCTTAGGGCCAGGGGGGTTGTCCGAGCAGTACTTC; CDR3aa: CASSLGPGGLSEQYF
d_gene: TRBD2; abundance: many; v_gene: TRBV12-3/TRBV12-4; j_gene: TRBJ2-7; CDR3nt: TGTGCCAGCAGCGGGACTAGCGGGAGTTACGAGCAGTACTTC; CDR3aa: CASSGTSGSYEQYF
d_gene: NA; abundance: few; v_gene: TRBV12-3/TRBV12-4; j_gene: TRBJ2-1; CDR3nt: TGTGCCACCCAGAACAGAAACAATGAGCAGTTCTTC; CDR3aa: CATQNRNNEQFF
d_gene: NA; abundance: NA; v_gene: TRBV11-2; j_gene: TRBJ2-4; CDR3nt: TGTGCCAGCAGAGACCCAGGGGAACCCAAAAACATTCAGTACTTC; CDR3aa: CASRDPGEPKNIQYF
d_gene: NA; abundance: NA; v_gene: TRBV7-8; j_gene: TRBJ2-7; CDR3nt: TGTGCCAGCAGCTTAACGGGGTCTAGGTACGAGCAGTACTTC; CDR3aa: CASSLTGSRYEQYF
d_gene: NA; abundance: few; v_gene: TRBV15; j_gene: TRBJ2-5; CDR3nt: TGTGCCACCAGCAGAGGACTAGACCCTCTTCTAATTATATCACAAGAGACCCAGTACTTC; CDR3aa: CATSRGLDPLLIISQETQYF
d_gene: TRBD1; abundance: once; v_gene: TRBV5-1; j_gene: TRBJ2-2; CDR3nt: TGCGCCAGCAGCCCAACGGGACAGGGGCGCACCCGGGAGCTGTTTTTT; CDR3aa: CASSPTGQGRTRELFF
d_gene: TRBD2; abundance: NA; v_gene: TRBV6-2/TRBV6-3; j_gene: TRBJ2-3; CDR3nt: TGTGCCAGCCGTAGACTAGCGGGGCCTCCAGATACGCAGTATTTT; CDR3aa: CASRRLAGPPDTQYF
d_gene: NA; abundance: few; v_gene: TRBV20-1; j_gene: TRBJ2-2; CDR3nt: TGCAGTGCTACCTCCACTAGCCTGAGCACCGGGGAGCTGTTTTTT; CDR3aa: CSATSTSLSTGELFF
d_gene: NA; abundance: NA; v_gene: TRBV30; j_gene: TRBJ2-2; CDR3nt: TGTGCCTGGAGTGTGGGGACGAACACCGGGGAGCTGTTTTTT; CDR3aa: CAWSVGTNTGELFF
d_gene: NA; abundance: NA; v_gene: TRBV14; j_gene: TRBJ2-3; CDR3nt: TGTGCCAGCAGCCAAGGGGACTTCGTGGTCCCAGATACGCAGTATTTT; CDR3aa: CASSQGDFVVPDTQYF
d_gene: TRBD1; abundance: few; v_gene: TRBV29-1; j_gene: TRBJ2-7; CDR3nt: TGCAGCGTACGTAGAGGACAGGACTCCTACGAGCAGTACTTC; CDR3aa: CSVRRGQDSYEQYF
d_gene: TRBD2; abundance: few; v_gene: TRBV3-1; j_gene: TRBJ2-1; CDR3nt: TGTGCCAGCAGCCAAGATGTCAGCGGGGGGTATTATGAGCAGTTCTTC; CDR3aa: CASSQDVSGGYYEQFF
d_gene: TRBD1; abundance: few; v_gene: TRBV29-1; j_gene: TRBJ1-2; CDR3nt: TGCAGCGTTGTGGGCAGGGGGACTAACTATGGCTACACCTTC; CDR3aa: CSVVGRGTNYGYTF
d_gene: NA; abundance: NA; v_gene: TRBV11-2; j_gene: TRBJ2-3; CDR3nt: TGTGCCAGCAGCTTAGTTCGGGCTAGCGCAAGGTACACAGATACGCAGTATTTT; CDR3aa: CASSLVRASARYTDTQYF
d_gene: NA; abundance: NA; v_gene: TRBV5-1; j_gene: TRBJ1-2; CDR3nt: TGCGCCAGCAGCCCGGTCCCCCGAGGGAACTATGGCTACACCTTC; CDR3aa: CASSPVPRGNYGYTF
d_gene: TRBD2; abundance: NA; v_gene: TRBV4-1; j_gene: TRBJ2-7; CDR3nt: TGCGCCAGCAGCCAAGAAGGGGAGGGGTACTACGAGCAGTACTTC; CDR3aa: CASSQEGEGYYEQYF
d_gene: TRBD2; abundance: few; v_gene: TRBV6-2/TRBV6-3; j_gene: TRBJ2-2; CDR3nt: TGTGCCAGCAGTCGACTAGCGGGGAGCACCGGGGAGCTGTTTTTT; CDR3aa: CASSRLAGSTGELFF
d_gene: TRBD1; abundance: few; v_gene: TRBV9; j_gene: TRBJ1-6; CDR3nt: TGTGCCAGCAGCACTACAGGGGGCGGCAATTCACCCCTCCACTTT; CDR3aa: CASSTTGGGNSPLHF
d_gene: NA; abundance: few; v_gene: TRBV27; j_gene: TRBJ2-7; CDR3nt: TGTGCCAGCAGTTCCTCGACAGGCTCCTACGAGCAGTACTTC; CDR3aa: CASSSSTGSYEQYF
d_gene: TRBD2; abundance: few; v_gene: TRBV30; j_gene: TRBJ2-7; CDR3nt: TGTGCCTGGAGACACTCGGGGGGGCCGTTCGAGCAGTACTTC; CDR3aa: CAWRHSGGPFEQYF
d_gene: TRBD1; abundance: NA; v_gene: TRBV15; j_gene: TRBJ1-2; CDR3nt: TGTGCCACCAGCGGCGGAGGGACAGGGGAACTCCGCCATGGCTACACCTTC; CDR3aa: CATSGGGTGELRHGYTF
d_gene: NA; abundance: once; v_gene: TRBV28; j_gene: TRBJ2-2; CDR3nt: TGTGCCAGCAGTCCCCTTGTTAGGGTGTGGACCGGGGAGCTGTTTTTT; CDR3aa: CASSPLVRVWTGELFF
d_gene: TRBD1; abundance: few; v_gene: TRBV9; j_gene: TRBJ2-2; CDR3nt: TGTGCCAGCAGCGTAGGGACAGGGCCCGGGGAGCTGTTTTTT; CDR3aa: CASSVGTGPGELFF
d_gene: NA; abundance: many; v_gene: TRBV7-2; j_gene: TRBJ2-7; CDR3nt: TGTGCCAGCAGCACCCAGGGCGAGCAGTACTTC; CDR3aa: CASSTQGEQYF
d_gene: NA; abundance: few; v_gene: TRBV4-2; j_gene: TRBJ2-7; CDR3nt: TGTGCCAGCAGCCAAGAGGGGTCCCCCTCCTACGAGCAGTACTTC; CDR3aa: CASSQEGSPSYEQYF
d_gene: TRBD2; abundance: NA; v_gene: TRBV15; j_gene: TRBJ2-7; CDR3nt: TGTGCCACCAGCAGAGGAACTAGCGGGAGCACCGAGCAGTACTTC; CDR3aa: CATSRGTSGSTEQYF
d_gene: NA; abundance: few; v_gene: TRBV11-2; j_gene: TRBJ2-1; CDR3nt: TGTGCCAGCAGCCCTACGGCCCAGGGCGTCCTGGGTGAGCAGTTCTTC; CDR3aa: CASSPTAQGVLGEQFF
d_gene: NA; abundance: NA; v_gene: TRBV28; j_gene: TRBJ2-5; CDR3nt: TGTGCCAGCAGTTTACAGGCGCAAGAGACCCAGTACTTC; CDR3aa: CASSLQAQETQYF
d_gene: NA; abundance: NA; v_gene: TRBV19; j_gene: TRBJ2-5; CDR3nt: TGTGCCAGTAGTATTCGGCCGAATTACCAAGAGACCCAGTACTTC; CDR3aa: CASSIRPNYQETQYF
d_gene: NA; abundance: NA; v_gene: TRBV28; j_gene: TRBJ1-1; CDR3nt: TGTGCCAGCAGTATCTCAGGGAGTTGGACTGAAGCTTTCTTT; CDR3aa: CASSISGSWTEAFF
d_gene: TRBD1; abundance: NA; v_gene: TRBV5-6; j_gene: TRBJ2-7; CDR3nt: TGTGCCAGCAGCACGACAGGGGGCGCAGATTACGAGCAGTACTTC; CDR3aa: CASSTTGGADYEQYF
d_gene: TRBD2; abundance: NA; v_gene: TRBV5-1; j_gene: TRBJ2-5; CDR3nt: TGCGCCAGCAATCCTAGCGGGAGCCAAGAGACCCAGTACTTC; CDR3aa: CASNPSGSQETQYF
d_gene: NA; abundance: few; v_gene: TRBV5-1; j_gene: TRBJ2-7; CDR3nt: TGCGCCAGCAGCCTACCGGGCCAGCAGTACTTC; CDR3aa: CASSLPGQQYF
d_gene: TRBD2; abundance: few; v_gene: TRBV7-9; j_gene: TRBJ2-3; CDR3nt: TGTGCCAGCAGCTTTAGCGGGGGAACCACAGATACGCAGTATTTT; CDR3aa: CASSFSGGTTDTQYF
d_gene: NA; abundance: few; v_gene: TRBV25-1; j_gene: TRBJ1-3; CDR3nt: TGTGCCAGTCTCGAGCCCCCATCTTACAACACCATATATTTT; CDR3aa: CASLEPPSYNTIYF
d_gene: TRBD1; abundance: many; v_gene: TRBV5-1; j_gene: TRBJ2-7; CDR3nt: TGCGCCAGCAGCTTGGGGGGACAGGACTCCTACGAGCAGTACTTC; CDR3aa: CASSLGGQDSYEQYF
d_gene: NA; abundance: many; v_gene: TRBV29-1; j_gene: TRBJ2-5; CDR3nt: TGCAGCGTTGCTGGCCGGTTACAAGAGACCCAGTACTTC; CDR3aa: CSVAGRLQETQYF
d_gene: TRBD1; abundance: few; v_gene: TRBV7-9; j_gene: TRBJ1-2; CDR3nt: TGTGCCAGCAGCTCGTCAACAGGGGGCGAAAAGTATGGCTACACCTTC; CDR3aa: CASSSSTGGEKYGYTF
d_gene: NA; abundance: NA; v_gene: TRBV7-9; j_gene: TRBJ1-4; CDR3nt: TGTGCCAGCAGCCCCGAGGAGGAAAAACTGTTTTTT; CDR3aa: CASSPEEEKLFF
d_gene: NA; abundance: few; v_gene: TRBV5-5; j_gene: TRBJ2-1; CDR3nt: TGTGCCAGCAGCCCACCCGGACAGCTGGACAATGAGCAGTTCTTC; CDR3aa: CASSPPGQLDNEQFF
d_gene: TRBD2; abundance: few; v_gene: TRBV6-5; j_gene: TRBJ2-1; CDR3nt: TGTGCCAGCAGTTACCGACTAGCGGGGGGGGCCTACAATGAGCAGTTCTTC; CDR3aa: CASSYRLAGGAYNEQFF
d_gene: TRBD1; abundance: NA; v_gene: TRBV6-2/TRBV6-3; j_gene: TRBJ2-1; CDR3nt: TGTGCCAGCAGAAGTCCGAGACAGGGGGCATCGGGTGAGCAGTTCTTC; CDR3aa: CASRSPRQGASGEQFF
d_gene: NA; abundance: NA; v_gene: TRBV25-1; j_gene: TRBJ2-1; CDR3nt: TGTGCCAGCAGTGAAACGGTGGGTCGAGGGGAAAGCTCCTACAATGAGCAGTTCTTC; CDR3aa: CASSETVGRGESSYNEQFF
d_gene: NA; abundance: few; v_gene: TRBV20-1; j_gene: TRBJ2-1; CDR3nt: TGCAGTGCTAGCCGGACGAGGGTCTACAATGAGCAGTTCTTC; CDR3aa: CSASRTRVYNEQFF
d_gene: NA; abundance: NA; v_gene: TRBV20-1; j_gene: TRBJ2-7; CDR3nt: TGCAGTGCTAGAGATGGGCCACCCTCCTACGAGCAGTACTTC; CDR3aa: CSARDGPPSYEQYF
d_gene: NA; abundance: NA; v_gene: TRBV7-9; j_gene: TRBJ2-5; CDR3nt: TGTGCCAGCAGCCGGGCGGGTGCGGAGACCCAGTACTTC; CDR3aa: CASSRAGAETQYF
d_gene: TRBD2; abundance: few; v_gene: TRBV20-1; j_gene: TRBJ2-3; CDR3nt: TGCAGTGCTATCCACCCAGCGGGAAACACAGATACGCAGTATTTT; CDR3aa: CSAIHPAGNTDTQYF
d_gene: TRBD2; abundance: few; v_gene: TRBV12-3/TRBV12-4; j_gene: TRBJ2-1; CDR3nt: TGTGCCAGCACTAGCGGGCGGCTGTCCCACAATGAGCAGTTCTTC; CDR3aa: CASTSGRLSHNEQFF
d_gene: TRBD1; abundance: few; v_gene: TRBV12-3/TRBV12-4; j_gene: TRBJ2-7; CDR3nt: TGTGCCAGCAGTTCCCTTCGGGACAGAGAGCAGTACTTC; CDR3aa: CASSSLRDREQYF
d_gene: NA; abundance: NA; v_gene: TRBV20-1; j_gene: TRBJ1-3; CDR3nt: TGCAGTGCTAGAGATGGGACCGCCGGAAACACCATATATTTT; CDR3aa: CSARDGTAGNTIYF